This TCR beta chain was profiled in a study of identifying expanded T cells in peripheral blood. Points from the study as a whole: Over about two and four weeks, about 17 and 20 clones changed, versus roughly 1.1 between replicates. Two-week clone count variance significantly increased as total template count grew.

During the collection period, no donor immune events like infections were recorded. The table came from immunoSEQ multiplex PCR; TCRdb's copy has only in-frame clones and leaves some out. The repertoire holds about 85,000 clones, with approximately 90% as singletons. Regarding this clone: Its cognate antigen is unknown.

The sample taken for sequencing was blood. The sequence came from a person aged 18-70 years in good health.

CDR3: CASSQLGLDGKNEQFF. CDR3 coding DNA: TGTGCCAGCAGCCAGCTTGGGCTAGATGGGAAGAATGAGCAGTTCTTC. The V call is TRBV5-6, the J call TRBJ2-1; no clear D. This CDR3 contains 16 residues. V was shortened by 4 bases and J by 7 bases, with 21 bases between the two germline ends. CDR1 and CDR2 (germline): SGHDT, YYEEEE.